A selection of T cell receptor beta chains follows, all from one sample in a study of blood T cell repertoires in COVID-19. The repertoire was sequenced with immunoSEQ multiplex PCR; TCRdb's copy has only in-frame clones and lacks some. The table shows over 200,000 clones, with about 84% occurring only once. Material for sequencing was peripheral blood. These receptors all come from a woman older than 75 with COVID-19, enrolled during active disease. Each CDR3 is given with its conserved first and last residue. The order of the fields is D gene, V gene, CDR3 protein. D genes are given only for firm matches.

TRBD2 TRBV29-1 CSVYNLADEQYF
. TRBV27 CASRPLALSGNTIYF
. TRBV3-1/TRBV3-2 CASSPLARGREAFF
TRBD1 TRBV28 CASAKGALNTEAFF
TRBD2 TRBV10-1 CATAGLAEFGGELFF
. TRBV5-1 CASSLFGREDEKLFF
TRBD1 TRBV5-8 CASRLGQGGKAFF
. TRBV7-8 CASSPTDEQYF
. TRBV5-1 CASTPLSGANTEAFF
. TRBV29-1 CSVGEVAEETQYF
. TRBV6-5 CASRPELRSGAFF
TRBD1 TRBV25-1 CASSPSSLTGVPGELFF
TRBD2 TRBV9 CASSGPRAGEWVGGDTQYF
. TRBV5-1 CASSFSGNEQFF
. TRBV3-1/TRBV3-2 CASSRAFGGGNYGYTF
TRBD1 TRBV5-1 CASSLRNWTGTYEQYF
. TRBV11-2 CASSWGGDSNQPQHF
TRBD1 TRBV7-9 CASSSNIRTGDSEQYF
TRBD2 TRBV28 CASMTSGRTDTQYF
TRBD2 TRBV7-2 CASSPGTRGEETQYF
. TRBV5-1 CASSEDKNTEAFF
. TRBV5-1 CASSTSGSNEKLFF
TRBD2 TRBV2 CASSESRSGKLFF
. TRBV2 CASHSSNYGYTF
. TRBV12-3/TRBV12-4 CASSFEVYRKLFF
. TRBV5-1 CASSSSSDRPSRGYTF
TRBD1 TRBV6-2/TRBV6-3 CASSYSTGSTF
. TRBV11-2 CASSLATGNTEAFF
. TRBV5-1 CASSGGTAYNEQFF
. TRBV4-2 CASSQGLAVTDTQYF
TRBD1 TRBV18 CASSPGQGPYEQYF
TRBD2 TRBV11-2 CASSKTSGSSYEQYF
TRBD1 TRBV13 CASSLSTGQGKAFF
. TRBV5-1 CASSSSSTETQYF
TRBD1 TRBV18 CASSGQGDTEAFF
. TRBV20-1 CSASQTGKGYGYTF
TRBD2 TRBV7-9 CASSLGYGTRETQYF
TRBD2 TRBV4-2 CASSQGLAGGPEEQYF
TRBD1 TRBV2 CASSPRGPETQYF
. TRBV29-1 CSVEDLQGIEQYF
. TRBV4-2 CASSQRPDRDGYEQYF
TRBD1 TRBV4-1 CASSQGQGTYEQYF
. TRBV28 CASSLPGHNNQPQHF
. TRBV7-9 CASTVGRSNEQYF
. TRBV2 CASSGGQSGANVLTF
. TRBV18 CASSQSHDLGREAQYF
. TRBV18 CASLKTDQNTEAFF
. TRBV2 CASKQSNTGELFF
. TRBV27 CATQPGSTDTQYF
. TRBV5-1 CASSLAVAEETQYF
. TRBV7-9 CASSLGESYGYTF
. TRBV7-2 CASSSGGTEARSGKLFF
. TRBV2 CASRSQGNTEAFF
. TRBV6-1 CASSGVPGALTDTQYF